This TCR beta chain came from a study of OX40 agonist ivuxolimab in advanced cancers. Study-wide background: From roughly 20 to 90 years was the age range, with a mean of approximately 58 years, and 65% to 90% were male. The study reported partial responses in three patients: one hepatocellular carcinoma, two cutaneous melanoma.

The assay was immunoSEQ multiplex PCR, and TCRdb's table has in-frame clones only and misses some. This table holds about 93,000 clones, 94% found once. V was cut by 5 bases and J by 4 bases, with 11 bases left in between. The CDR3 spans 13 residues. CDR1 is MNHNY, CDR2 SVGAGI, per germline (reference sequence). Patients were ruled out by autoimmune disease history or systemic immunosuppression. The investigators sampled blood at baseline, at cycle 4 day 1, and at cycle 7 day 1. This receptor was identified in an adult with an advanced solid tumor such as melanoma, head and neck, liver or kidney cancer. The chain recombines TRBV6-6 with TRBJ1-1; no definite D call. The sequencing here drew on CD4+ or CD8+ T cells sorted from blood, taken in a trial of the OX40 agonist ivuxolimab. The CDR3 bases are TGTGCCAGCAGTCCGGGGATGGGCACTGAAGCTTTCTTT. It specifies CASSPGMGTEAFF.